What follows are 25 T cell receptor beta chains derived from one specimen sequenced in a study of T cells expressing NK-cell markers. TCRdb re-called the 5' RACE reads, yielding one record per CDR3 amino acid sequence without DNA. The listing records 500,000 or so distinct CDR3 sequences. Material for sequencing was blood T cells: a sorted CD56 or NKG2C T cell subset, CD4+ or CD8+ T cells, or bulk PBMC T cells (not recorded which). The receptors come from a young man in good health.

The V and J genes are TRBV12-3 or TRBV12-4 and TRBJ2-1; as DNA is missing, the TRBD2 call by TCRdb cannot be tested. There are 15 residues in the CDR3. CDR3 loop: CASSLVLAGGFEQFF.

This sequence joins TRBV5-1 and TRBJ1-1; with no DNA, the TCRdb D assignment of TRBD1 cannot be verified. The CDR3 sequence is 16 residues long. Germline V gene data show CDR1 as SGHRS and CDR2 as YFSETQ. The CDR3 reads CASSAHRLGRNTEAFF. Together with reference TRBV5-1 and TRBJ1-1, the CDR3 gives the full variable domain: KAGVTQTPRYLIKTRGQQVTLSCSPISGHRSVSWYQQTPGQGLQFLFEYFSETQRNKGNFPGRFSGRQFSNSRSEMNVSTLELGDSALYLCASSAHRLGRNTEAFFGQGTRLTVV.

The genes are TRBV5-1 and TRBJ2-3; the TCRdb call, TRBD2, lacks DNA for checking. The CDR3 extends over 17 amino acids. Germline V gene lookup returns CDR1 SGHRS and CDR2 YFSETQ. CDR3 sequence reads: CASSFSGRAGSTDTQYF. Combining the CDR3 with reference TRBV5-1 and TRBJ2-3 gives the whole variable domain KAGVTQTPRYLIKTRGQQVTLSCSPISGHRSVSWYQQTPGQGLQFLFEYFSETQRNKGNFPGRFSGRQFSNSRSEMNVSTLELGDSALYLCASSFSGRAGSTDTQYFGPGTRLTVL.

The gene calls are TRBV20-1 and TRBJ2-1. Germline V gene sequence: CDR1 DFQATT, CDR2 SNEGSKA (reference sequence). The CDR3 has 16 amino acids. CDR3 sequence reads: CSARDGSGGVYNEQFF.

J is TRBJ2-7 and V is TRBV29-1; TCRdb outputs TRBD2, but without DNA this stays unchecked. The germline V gene encodes CDR1 SQVTM and CDR2 ANQGSEA. This CDR3 spans 15 amino acids. The CDR3 region is CSVVVLAGGSYEQYF.

The J gene is TRBJ2-1, the V gene TRBV4-3; TCRdb gives TRBD1 as the D gene, but with no DNA this cannot be confirmed. The CDR3 has 16 residues. Germline CDR1 and CDR2: LGHNA and YSLEER. The chain's CDR3 is CASSHRDRRPINEQFF.

This chain uses TRBV20-1 with TRBJ2-1; the D call of TRBD1 rests on TCRdb alone, since no DNA is present to check it. Looked up from germline, CDR1 is DFQATT and CDR2 is SNEGSKA (reference sequence). The CDR3 extends over 13 amino acids. This chain's CDR3 is CSAGGGTYNEQFF.

The chain employs TRBV6-2 or TRBV6-3 and TRBJ2-2; the TCRdb D gene call, TRBD2, has no DNA to confirm it. Germline V lookup: CDR1 MNHEY, CDR2 SVGEGT. This CDR3 contains 17 residues. The CDR3 here is CASSRTRSGGRTGELFF.

The genes are TRBV5-1 and TRBJ2-4; TCRdb calls TRBD1, which cannot be checked without DNA. CDR1 SGHRS and CDR2 YFSETQ come from the germline V gene. This CDR3 comprises 18 residues. CDR3 amino acids: CASSLAPSVGLAKNIQYF.

This chain links TRBV15 with TRBJ2-2; TCRdb's assignment of TRBD1 cannot be checked, as there is no DNA. From germline, CDR1 is LNHNV and CDR2 YYDKDF (reference sequence). The CDR3 is 15 amino acids. CDR3 loop: CATSRQGASTGELFF.

CDR3 in amino acids: CASSQAAGTVSNQPQHF. The rearrangement uses TRBV3-1 and TRBJ1-5. Germline CDR1 and CDR2: LGHDT and YNNKEL (reference sequence). The length of the CDR3 is 17 residues.

The chain recombines TRBV20-1 with TRBJ2-2. Per germline, CDR1 DFQATT and CDR2 SNEGSKA (reference sequence). The CDR3 has 14 amino acids. The CDR3 loop reads CSARDQRRAGELFF.

The chain has TRBV6-4 and TRBJ2-1; TCRdb calls TRBD2, which cannot be checked without DNA. The V gene's germline CDR1 is MRHNA and CDR2 SNTAGT. The CDR3 is 16 residues long. This chain's CDR3 is CASSGGLAGGPNEQFF.

The chain combines TRBV10-3 with TRBJ2-1; TCRdb reports TRBD2, a call that lacks DNA to check it against. The CDR3 is made up of 20 amino acids. Germline loops: CDR1 ENHRY, CDR2 SYGVKD. Here the CDR3 reads CAISESKGTSGSRFFNEQFF.

V is TRBV5-1 and J is TRBJ2-1; TCRdb designates TRBD1, a call that cannot be tested without DNA. Per germline, CDR1 SGHRS and CDR2 YFSETQ. CDR3 length equals 16 residues. CDR3 in amino acids: CASSFTTGMTYNEQFF.

CDR3 residues: CASSSRTSGMGETQYF. The V and J genes are TRBV7-2 and TRBJ2-5; TCRdb lists TRBD2, though no DNA is available to test this call. This CDR3 region has 16 residues. Germline V gene data show CDR1 as SGHTA and CDR2 as FQGNSA.

The chain uses TRBV6-5 and TRBJ2-7; the TCRdb call, TRBD2, lacks DNA for checking. The CDR3 covers 16 residues. Germline lookup yields CDR1 MNHEY and CDR2 SVGAGI. The CDR3 protein is CASSYSGLAESYEQYF.

This rearrangement joins TRBV12-3 or TRBV12-4 to TRBJ2-7; TCRdb returns TRBD1, unconfirmable since there is no DNA. The CDR3 sequence is 15 residues long. The CDR3 protein is CASSPLGGRAYEQYF.

The chain carries TRBV3-1 and TRBJ2-7; TCRdb's assignment of TRBD2 cannot be checked, as there is no DNA. The CDR3 is made up of 14 amino acids. Looked up from germline, CDR1 is LGHDT and CDR2 is YNNKEL (reference sequence). This CDR3 is CASSQRDGLYEQYF.

The chain links TRBV6-5 to TRBJ2-1; the D call of TRBD2 rests on TCRdb alone, since no DNA is present to check it. The CDR3 is 16 amino acids. CDR1 MNHEY and CDR2 SVGAGI come from the germline V gene. The CDR3 protein is CASSLWTSGEYNEQFF.

This rearrangement joins TRBV7-2 to TRBJ1-1; TCRdb selects TRBD1, and the lack of DNA leaves this call unchecked. Germline V CDR1 and CDR2: SGHTA, FQGNSA. CDR3 length equals 15 residues. CDR3: CASSLAVPGGPEAFF.

V gene TRBV12-3 or TRBV12-4 combines with J gene TRBJ1-3. This CDR3 is 12 amino acids long. The CDR3 protein is CASSTLSDTIYF.

This chain connects TRBV12-3 or TRBV12-4 to TRBJ2-3. The CDR3 has 12 amino acids. CDR3 amino acids: CASSLAPRLQYF.

The chain employs TRBV5-1 and TRBJ2-7; TCRdb calls TRBD2, which cannot be checked without DNA. Germline lookup yields CDR1 SGHRS and CDR2 YFSETQ. The CDR3 is 14 residues long. The CDR3 sequence is CASSPSASRDEQYF.

The chain carries TRBV11-2 and TRBJ2-3; the TCRdb call, TRBD2, lacks DNA for checking. The CDR3 has 13 residues. Germline loops: CDR1 SGHAT, CDR2 FQNNGV. The CDR3: CASSPDRGSTQYF.